This record covers a single TCR beta chain. Donors comprised only Caucasian adults living in Nashville, Tennessee. In germline, CDR1 is MNHNY, CDR2 SVGAGI (reference sequence). The V and J ends lost 6 bases and 2 bases respectively, with 10 bases between them. CDR3 length equals 13 residues. The entry originates in a study of shared clonotypes between healthy human individuals. Assay used: immunoSEQ multiplex PCR; TCRdb lists only in-frame clones, some missing. Of 170,000 or so clones in the sample, around 63% were seen once. The chain is built from TRBV6-6 and TRBJ1-1; a possible D gene is TRBD1 (6 bases). This receptor was taken from a man aged 30-40 years in good health. The specimen was memory CD4+ T cells sorted from blood. Regarding subset: CD45RA-negative fraction. The CDR3 DNA is TGTGCCAGCAGAAGGACAGAAAACACTGAAGCTTTCTTT. Protein product: CASRRTENTEAFF.